This TCR beta chain stems from a study of cytomegalovirus exposure and HLA in healthy donors. General study results and limits: HLA restriction was apparent for most CMV-associated TCR beta chains in a later analysis.

The CDR3 runs 15 residues. The J segment lost 9 bases and the V segment lost 7 bases, leaving 18 bases of the junction unmatched. CDR1 MNHEY and CDR2 SMNVEV come from the germline V gene (reference sequence). For this clone: The target antigen is unknown.

PCR primers comprised 60 Vbeta and 13 Jbeta primers. Repertoires were generated with immunoSEQ multiplex PCR, while TCRdb's copy carries only in-frame clones and drops some. The data contain hundreds of thousands of clones, 75% to 80% of them singletons. This rearrangement joins TRBV27 to TRBJ2-7, with TRBD1 matching 7 bases. Material for sequencing was PBMCs. The TCR sequence derives from a man younger than 35 in good health and CMV-seronegative. This CDR3 reads CASTVRTGTEEPQYF. CDR3 coding DNA: TGTGCCAGCACCGTTCGAACCGGGACAGAAGAACCGCAGTACTTC.